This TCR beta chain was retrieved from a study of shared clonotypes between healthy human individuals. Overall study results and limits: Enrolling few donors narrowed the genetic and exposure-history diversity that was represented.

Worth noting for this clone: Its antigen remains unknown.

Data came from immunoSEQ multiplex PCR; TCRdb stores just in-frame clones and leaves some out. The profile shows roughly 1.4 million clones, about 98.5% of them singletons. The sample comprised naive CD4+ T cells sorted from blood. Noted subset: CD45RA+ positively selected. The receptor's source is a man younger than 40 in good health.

The CDR3 region has the DNA TGTGCCATCAGTGATAGTAGCGGGAGAGGGTCGGACACCGGGGAGCTGTTTTTT. This sequence encodes CAISDSSGRGSDTGELFF. The J gene is TRBJ2-2, the V gene TRBV10-3; 9 positions agree with TRBD2. The CDR3 runs to 18 residues. Germline values: CDR1 ENHRY, CDR2 SYGVKD. The J segment lost 3 bases and the V segment lost 3 bases, leaving 11 bases of the junction unmatched.